One T cell receptor (beta chain) is described in this entry. The data derive from a study of Ad26.COV2.S vaccination and SARS-CoV-2 variants. This CDR3 is built from 15 residues. Germline values: CDR1 MDHEN, CDR2 SYDVKM. Between the trimmed V and J ends, which lost 1 base and 7 bases, there was a span of 14 bases. As for treatment: around 19 received Ad26.COV2.S at low or high dose, single or two shots; 5 received placebo; per-sample allocation not given. At day 63 after the first vaccine or placebo injection, samples were drawn. Profiled with immunoSEQ multiplex PCR; TCRdb holds only in-frame clones, not every one. The sample lists 350,000 to 500,000 clones, 90% seen once, with around 4.5% in the top ten.

This specimen was peripheral blood, taken in a trial of Ad26.COV2.S vaccine versus placebo. The chain recombines TRBV28 with TRBJ2-1; D might be TRBD1 (6 bases). This clonotype was obtained from a person between 18 and 59 years old who received the Ad26.COV2.S COVID-19 vaccine or a placebo. CDR3 bases: TGTGCCAGCAGTTTATTAACAGGGTTTATTAATGAGCAGTTCTTC. This translates into CASSLLTGFINEQFF.